The present T cell receptor (beta chain) was sequenced within a study of shared clonotypes between healthy human individuals. Findings and limits, study-wide: Non-shared clonotypes showed lower generation probabilities than clonotypes common to all four donors.

The V end lost 2 bases, the J end lost 6 bases, and 13 bases lay between the germline ends. Germline V gene sequence: CDR1 MDHEN, CDR2 SYDVKM. There are 15 residues in the CDR3. Remarks on this clone: Its matching antigen is unknown.

Researchers ran the assay at a deep level. The repertoire was sequenced with immunoSEQ multiplex PCR; TCRdb's copy has only in-frame clones and lacks some. The sample includes roughly 2,500,000 clones, approximately 93% of them seen just once. This chain joins TRBV28 and TRBJ2-2; D gene unclear. The TCR originated in a man between 18 and 29 years old in good health. Some clones in this sample may be carry-over from other donors' samples. The sequenced sample was naive CD4+ T cells from PBMCs. The subset denotes: CD45RA+ positively selected. The CDR3 DNA reads as TGTGCCAGCAGTTTAGGGCAGGTCATCTCCGGGGAGCTGTTTTTT. It yields the protein CASSLGQVISGELFF.